The following is a T cell receptor (beta chain) sequence with its context. Its target antigen remains unknown. There are no base qualities to consult, and no much larger clone falls within one base. The sample belongs to a study of post-analysis software for immune sequencing data (dated by TCRdb to the mid-2010s). Regarding the study in general: Relapsing-remitting, secondary progressive and progressive-relapsing multiple sclerosis were recorded as disease courses, and subtype annotation was lacking for some patients. Patient repertoires were compared against roughly 10 previously published healthy control repertoires from donors aged 6 to 25 years. A subset of samples was prepared in parallel using single-end sample barcoding, then pooled and co-amplified after Illumina adapter ligation. On the study overall, not on this receptor specifically: The multiple sclerosis patient group was slightly younger than the control group. Significantly higher frequencies in patients than in controls were found for several TRBV segments, including TRBV5-6, TRBV5-1 and TRBV20-1. Direct clustering with F measure revealed strong co-clustering of samples prepared in the same batch, which led to a batch-effect correction. Compared with controls, multiple sclerosis patients had significantly lower normalized Chao1 diversity, a finding suggesting substantial peripheral T-cell clonal expansion.

TCR beta repertoires were profiled from peripheral blood of some 13 young patients with multiple sclerosis to demonstrate the VDJtools post-analysis software. The patients with multiple sclerosis were children and adolescents between roughly 6 and 17 years of age. The library was produced with PCR. The data were produced on an Illumina HiSeq 2500. To reduce PCR and sequencing biases, unique molecular identifiers were built into the TCR beta cDNA libraries. Per 1 to 10 million input T cells, some 500,000 cDNA molecules were obtained, such that each molecule approximated one T cell. The patient libraries were prepared and sequenced with the same protocol used for the earlier healthy control dataset. Samples belonging to the same batch were prepared together, multiplexed and sequenced on a shared HiSeq lane. As for the authors' bioinformatics: Raw barcoded reads were processed with MIGEC, and single-read molecular identifier groups were discarded before consensus assembly and CDR3 extraction. Clonotype tables were post-analysed with VDJtools, normalizing diversity by down-sampling all datasets to the smallest sample size. Repertoire overlap clustering matched CDR3 amino acid but not nucleotide sequences to correct batch-related cross-sample contamination. Using fastp at Q25 and MiXCR, TCRdb reprocessed the public reads and kept productive beta chains. All rows with the same CDR3 protein become a single entry with the most common DNA and genes. TCRdb, rather than the study authors, made the V and J calls. This sample comprises around 500,000 distinct CDR3 sequences, around 36% of them detected only once. The ten biggest clones cover 4.5% to 7.5% of the sample.

From cysteine to phenylalanine, the CDR3 is 15 amino acids long. Only CDR3 DNA is held: 45 bases, read in frame from base 1. Trimming at the junction amounts to 2 bases on V and 1 base on J, and the germline ends lie 12 bases apart. In the germline V gene, CDR1 corresponds to SGHRS and CDR2 to YFSETQ. The chain employs TRBV5-1 and TRBJ1-1; a tentative D match to TRBD1 spans 5 bases. The sequence derives from a girl younger than 18 with multiple sclerosis. Source material: blood. In nucleotides, the sequence is TGCGCCAGCAGCTTAGCAGGGTCGGGGAACACTGAAGCTTTCTTT. This sequence encodes CASSLAGSGNTEAFF.